This T cell receptor beta chain originates from a study of human T cells and chemical hapten exposure. Each CDR3 protein gets one entry after TCRdb re-called the RACE reads with MiXCR. The sample includes approximately 89,000 distinct CDR3 sequences, more than 8.5% seen only once; the top ten take 2% to 3%. This clonotype was recorded many times. The CDR3 contains 15 residues. The V segment lost 0 bases and the J segment 9 bases; nucleotides outside the gene matches: 6. Germline V lookup: CDR1 SGHNT, CDR2 YYREEE (reference sequence). Time point meaning: patch test 2, 6 weeks after DPC sensitization. Treatment specified: therapeutic diphenylcyclopropenone sensitization with weekly scalp DPC.

The rearrangement uses TRBV5-4 and TRBJ2-1, with 10 bases lining up with TRBD2. Here the sequenced sample was whole blood, taken in connection with sensitization to the hapten diphenylcyclopropenone (DPC). The source of this sequence is a woman aged 25 to 39 with alopecia areata. Some clones in this sample may be carry-over from other donors' samples. The CDR3 here is CASSLGLAGVGEQFF. The CDR3 DNA reads TGTGCCAGCAGCTTGGGACTAGCGGGCGTGGGTGAGCAGTTCTTC.